This T cell receptor (beta chain) came from a study of cytomegalovirus exposure and HLA in healthy donors. Overall study context: A later analysis reported the same platform for the 95 to 150 validation repertoires and the 500 to 750 first-cohort repertoires.

Germline CDR1 reads SNHLY; CDR2 reads FYNNEI. The germline V and J ends were trimmed by 7 bases and 5 bases, with 20 bases remaining between them. This CDR3 is 15 amino acids long. General study points: High sensitivity and specificity were reportedly achieved when the classifier diagnosed cytomegalovirus status. The majority of TCR sequences were rare, yet some public TCRs appeared in many donors. The investigators catalogued about 170 TCR beta chains as cytomegalovirus-associated.

Clones were sequenced by immunoSEQ multiplex PCR, and TCRdb holds only the in-frame ones, with some missing. The sample has some 74,000 clones, approximately 94% seen once. In regard to this clone: Antigen specificity is unknown.

The sample comprised PBMCs. The TCR was taken from a woman younger than 45 in good health and CMV-seronegative. This sequence joins TRBV2 and TRBJ1-2, with D possibly matching TRBD1 (5 bases). In DNA, the CDR3 is TGTGCCAGCAAACTCCACGGGGTGGGGGGTTATGGCTACACCTTC. Protein sequence: CASKLHGVGGYGYTF.